The 19 T cell receptor beta chains below all came from one sample that was sequenced in a study of control samples from healthy donors and cancer patients. This table comes from immunoSEQ multiplex PCR, and its TCRdb copy is limited to in-frame clones, with some not included. The sample has over 100,000 clones, about 93% seen once; the top ten hold 2.5% to 3%. The sample comprised blood. Receptors were obtained from a man between 35 and 55 years old in good health.

This clone was detected once. The chain recombines TRBV28 with TRBJ2-3; D remains unclear. V was cut by 6 bases and J by 4 bases, with 8 bases left in between. Per germline, CDR1 MDHEN and CDR2 SYDVKM. This CDR3 has 12 amino acids. In DNA, the CDR3 is TGTGCCAGCAGAATAGGCTCAGATACGCAGTATTTT. Its protein is CASRIGSDTQYF.

This clone was seen only a few times. The DNA for the CDR3 is TGTGCCAGCAGCTCCCCGAGCCGACTAGCGGGGGCGAATACGCAGTATTTT. Encoded protein: CASSSPSRLAGANTQYF. The V gene is TRBV11-2, the J gene TRBJ2-3, with 12 bases fitting TRBD2. The ends lost 4 bases at V and 7 bases at J; junction bases unmatched: 12. The CDR3 spans 17 residues. Germline CDR1 SGHAT, CDR2 FQNNGV.

The chain carries TRBV5-1 and TRBJ2-1; D gene uncertain. Per germline, CDR1 SGHRS and CDR2 YFSETQ. V dropped 3 bases and J dropped 0 bases, with 10 bases sitting between them. This CDR3 has 15 residues. CDR3 nucleotides: TGCGCCAGCAGCTCACATTGGAGCTCCTACAATGAGCAGTTCTTC. Its translation is CASSSHWSSYNEQFF.

This clone was picked up one time. The chain carries TRBV6-5 and TRBJ2-7, with a tentative D call TRBD1 (5 bases). This CDR3 spans 13 amino acids. The V end lost 8 bases, the J end lost 6 bases, and 17 bases lay between the germline ends. Germline loops: CDR1 MNHEY, CDR2 SVGAGI. The CDR3 spells CASDRIQGGEQYF. CDR3 nucleotides: TGTGCCAGCGATCGGATTCAGGGCGGCGAGCAGTACTTC.

A single count supports this clone. The V and J genes are TRBV9 and TRBJ2-5; either TRBD1 or TRBD2 may fit D (6 bases each). This CDR3 has 15 residues. Germline-derived CDR1 and CDR2 are SGDLS and YYNGEE. The V and J ends lost 1 base and 1 base respectively, with 11 bases between them. This CDR3 is CASSVMGGAQETQYF. CDR3 DNA: TGTGCCAGCAGCGTAATGGGGGGCGCCCAAGAGACCCAGTACTTC.

The V call is TRBV6-6, the J call TRBJ1-1; 7 nucleotides match TRBD1. V shed 6 bases, J shed 5 bases, and the junction held 12 bases outside the gene matches. The CDR3 runs to 15 residues. Germline CDR1 MNHNY, CDR2 SVGAGI (reference sequence). In DNA form, the CDR3 reads TGTGCCAGCAGGAACTTGGAGGGGGCCAGGACTGAAGCTTTCTTT. Translation gives CASRNLEGARTEAFF.

The rearrangement links TRBV9 to TRBJ2-4; TRBD2 aligns across 10 bases. V trimming: 3 bases; J trimming: 6 bases; junction bases outside the gene matches: 6. The CDR3 runs to 15 residues. CDR1 and CDR2 from the germline V gene are SGDLS and YYNGEE. The CDR3 loop reads CASSASGGAVNIQYF. The DNA of the CDR3 is TGTGCCAGCAGCGCCAGCGGGGGGGCGGTAAACATTCAGTACTTC.

The CDR3 loop reads CASSAFRLGGNQPQHF. DNA of the CDR3: TGTGCCAGCAGTGCGTTCAGGCTTGGGGGCAATCAGCCCCAGCATTTT. The V gene is TRBV2, the J gene TRBJ1-5; D ambiguous. This CDR3 has 16 residues. V lost 4 bases, J lost 2 bases, and 15 bases lay in between. The germline V gene has CDR1 SNHLY and CDR2 FYNNEI.

This chain uses TRBV11-2 with TRBJ2-5; 9 bases are a match to TRBD2. This CDR3 is built from 16 residues. Unmatched junction bases numbered 10, after V lost 3 bases and J lost 5 bases. Germline CDR1 is SGHAT and CDR2 is FQNNGV. Here the CDR3 reads CASSLTALAGAETQYF. The CDR3 coding sequence is TGTGCCAGCAGCTTGACGGCGTTAGCGGGGGCTGAGACCCAGTACTTC. The full variable domain, in which reference TRBV11-2 and TRBJ2-5 provide the parts outside the CDR3, is EAGVAQSPRYKIIEKRQSVAFWCNPISGHATLYWYQQILGQGPKLLIQFQNNGVVDDSQLPKDRFSAERLKGVDSTLKIQPAKLEDSAVYLCASSLTALAGAETQYFGPGTRLLVL.

The chain has TRBV7-9 and TRBJ2-5, with D perhaps TRBD1 or TRBD2 (5 bases each). This CDR3 comprises 17 residues. Germline CDR1 and CDR2: SEHNR and FQNEAQ (reference sequence). V lost 5 bases, J lost 1 base, and 20 bases lay in between. CDR3 sequence: CASSRYGTKTLQETQYF. CDR3 nucleotides: TGTGCCAGCAGCCGCTACGGGACGAAGACCCTCCAAGAGACCCAGTACTTC. Full variable domain (outside the CDR3, taken from reference TRBV7-9 and TRBJ2-5): DTGVSQNPRHKITKRGQNVTFRCDPISEHNRLYWYRQTLGQGPEFLTYFQNEAQLEKSRLLSDRFSAERPKGSFSTLEIQRTEQGDSAMYLCASSRYGTKTLQETQYFGPGTRLLVL.

The rearrangement links TRBV3-1 (or the pseudogene TRBV3-2) to TRBJ2-3; the D gene is possibly TRBD2 (6 bases). Looked up from germline, CDR1 is LGHDT and CDR2 is YNNKEL (reference sequence). The CDR3 has 16 amino acids. Trimming took off 1 base at V and 5 bases at J, with 16 bases between the two ends. CDR3 bases: TGTGCCAGCAGCCAAGCTCGCGGGGCCCAGGGAGATACGCAGTATTTT. Translating gives CASSQARGAQGDTQYF.

The gene calls are TRBV24-1 and TRBJ2-3; 7 bases are a match to TRBD2. Germline V gene lookup returns CDR1 KGHDR and CDR2 SFDVKD. With V trimmed by 4 bases and J by 1 base, 1 base remained unmatched. The CDR3 has 14 residues. The CDR3 bases are TGTGCCACCAGTGAGGCGGGGGGCACAGATACGCAGTATTTT. This codes for CATSEAGGTDTQYF.

The genes are TRBV28 and TRBJ2-5; 7 bases align to TRBD1. The V segment lost 5 bases and the J segment 6 bases; nucleotides outside the gene matches: 9. CDR1 MDHEN and CDR2 SYDVKM come from the germline V gene. The CDR3 contains 14 residues. CDR3 nucleotide sequence: TGTGCCAGCAGTCAGACAGGGAAGATAAAGACCCAGTACTTC. Translated: CASSQTGKIKTQYF.

J is TRBJ1-3 and V is TRBV7-3; D uncertain. Germline CDR1 and CDR2: SGHTA and FQGTGA. The CDR3 is 14 amino acids. V was pared by 4 bases and J by 1 base, with 8 bases between. The CDR3 loop reads CASSSGTSGNTIYF. The CDR3 DNA follows: TGTGCCAGCAGCTCGGGCACATCTGGAAACACCATATATTTT.

The V gene is TRBV5-4, the J gene TRBJ2-2; 9 nucleotides align to TRBD1. V dropped 4 bases and J dropped 0; count of bases not matched to a gene: 7. Per germline, CDR1 SGHNT and CDR2 YYREEE (reference sequence). The CDR3 totals 17 residues. CDR3 in amino acids: CASSVDRGHANTGELFF. The CDR3, as DNA: TGTGCCAGCAGCGTGGACAGGGGACACGCGAACACCGGGGAGCTGTTTTTT.

This clone was seen a single time. The V call is TRBV7-6, the J call TRBJ2-2; 9 bases fit TRBD1. The CDR3 is made up of 18 amino acids. Germline V gene sequence: CDR1 SGHVS, CDR2 FNYEAQ. V was clipped by 5 bases and J by 3 bases; unmatched bases: 13. This CDR3 is CASSPRRAQGADTGELFF. CDR3 coding DNA: TGTGCCAGCAGCCCAAGGAGAGCACAGGGGGCAGACACCGGGGAGCTGTTTTTT.

This clone came up a few times. The chain links TRBV9 to TRBJ1-5, with D unresolved. The germline V and J ends were trimmed by 0 bases and 6 bases, with 10 bases remaining between them. The CDR3 contains 14 residues. Germline V gene lookup returns CDR1 SGDLS and CDR2 YYNGEE. The CDR3 sequence is CASSVGSVGQPQHF. CDR3 DNA sequence: TGTGCCAGCAGCGTAGGATCGGTTGGTCAGCCCCAGCATTTT.

The chain combines TRBV7-2 with TRBJ2-3; 8 bases are a match to TRBD2. V shed 2 bases, J shed 4 bases, and the junction held 5 bases outside the gene matches. CDR3 length: 15 amino acids. CDR1 SGHTA and CDR2 FQGNSA come from the germline V gene. The CDR3 reads CASSLRGGGADTQYF. CDR3 DNA: TGTGCCAGCAGCTTACGGGGGGGCGGGGCAGATACGCAGTATTTT. The variable domain in full, completed from reference TRBV7-2 and TRBJ2-3, reads GAGVSQSPSNKVTEKGKDVELRCDPISGHTALYWYRQSLGQGLEFLIYFQGNSAPDKSGLPSDRFSAERTGGSVSTLTIQRTQQEDSAVYLCASSLRGGGADTQYFGPGTRLTVL.

The genes are TRBV6-1 and TRBJ2-5; maybe TRBD1 (6 bases). The ends were cut back, 2 bases at V and 4 bases at J, with 8 bases in the middle. CDR3 size: 13 residues. The germline V gene encodes CDR1 MNHNS and CDR2 SASEGT. The CDR3, as DNA: TGTGCCAGCAGTGAACGAGGGGGAGAGACCCAGTACTTC. Translating it yields CASSERGGETQYF.